Below are 12 T cell receptor beta chains sequenced from a single sample in a study of vaccination and CD4 T cells after COVID-19. The antigens these receptors bind are not known. With the Oncomine TCR Beta short-read assay, DNA from cultured CD4+ T cells was sequenced. TCRdb processed the PCR reads anew with MiXCR; each CDR3 protein has one entry. The sample has approximately 20,000 distinct CDR3 sequences; more than 45% are singletons. Specified treatment: roughly nine-day PBMC culture with coronavirus spike peptide pools or control peptides (ViraFEST assay). The sequenced sample was CD4+ T cells from blood, cultured in vitro. The receptor source for this set is a human donor who had recovered from COVID-19.

This clonotype was detected only a few times. The chain carries TRBV6-5 and TRBJ1-6; D perhaps matches TRBD1 (5 bases). The germline V gene encodes CDR1 MNHEY and CDR2 SVGAGI. The CDR3 extends over 20 amino acids. The V and J ends lost 2 bases and 0 bases respectively, with 20 bases between them. The CDR3 nucleotides are TGTGCCAGCAGTTACGAGGGCAGGGAAGGAGCGAGCTCCTATAATTCACCCCTCCACTTT. It is translated as CASSYEGREGASSYNSPLHF.

The genes are TRBV7-8 and TRBJ2-1; TRBD2 matches at 8 bases. Germline V gene lookup returns CDR1 SGHVS and CDR2 FQNEAQ. The trim removed 6 bases at V and 9 bases at J, leaving 13 bases unmatched. This CDR3 comprises 15 residues. CDR3 loop: CASSPLAAPAGEQFF. CDR3 DNA: TGTGCCAGCAGTCCACTAGCGGCCCCAGCCGGTGAGCAGTTCTTC. The complete variable domain, with remaining parts taken from reference TRBV7-8 and TRBJ2-1, reads GAGVSQSPRYKVAKRGQDVALRCDPISGHVSLFWYQQALGQGPEFLTYFQNEAQLDKSGLPSDRFFAERPEGSVSTLKIQRTQQEDSAVYLCASSPLAAPAGEQFFGPGTRLTVL.

This clonotype was counted only a few times. The chain links TRBV2 to TRBJ2-3; 10 bases match TRBD2. Germline V gives CDR1 SNHLY, CDR2 FYNNEI. The CDR3 is 15 amino acids. The V gene end was trimmed by 7 bases and the J gene end by 1 base; junction bases not matched to a gene: 5. The CDR3 DNA reads as TGTGCCAGCACCTCTAGCGGGGGCCGCACAGATACGCAGTATTTT. Encoded protein: CASTSSGGRTDTQYF.

The V and J genes are TRBV2 and TRBJ2-6; 8 bases fit TRBD1. There are 17 residues in the CDR3. Germline assignment: CDR1 SNHLY and CDR2 FYNNEI. V trimming: 4 bases; J trimming: 0 bases; junction bases outside the gene matches: 5. The CDR3 DNA is TGTGCCAGCAGTGGGACAGGGACAACCTCTGGGGCCAACGTCCTGACTTTC. This translates into CASSGTGTTSGANVLTF.

The J gene is TRBJ2-5, the V gene TRBV2; 12 positions agree with TRBD2. Germline V gene sequence: CDR1 SNHLY, CDR2 FYNNEI. V shed 7 bases, J shed 2 bases, and the junction held 8 bases outside the gene matches. CDR3 length: 16 amino acids. CDR3 sequence reads: CASTGGLAGGQETQYF. The CDR3 DNA reads as TGTGCCAGCACCGGGGGGCTAGCGGGGGGGCAAGAGACCCAGTACTTC. Combining the CDR3 with reference TRBV2 and TRBJ2-5 gives the whole variable domain EPEVTQTPSHQVTQMGQEVILRCVPISNHLYFYWYRQILGQKVEFLVSFYNNEISEKSEIFDDQFSVERPDGSNFTLKIRSTKLEDSAMYFCASTGGLAGGQETQYFGPGTRLLVL.

This clonotype was found a few times. The V and J genes are TRBV9 and TRBJ1-6; possibly TRBD1 for D (5 bases). Germline V gives CDR1 SGDLS, CDR2 YYNGEE. Trimming cost V 6 bases and J 2 bases, with 18 bases left between them. The CDR3 is 17 amino acids. CDR3 coding DNA: TGTGCCAGCAACGAAGGCCAGGGATCCCCCTATAATTCACCCCTCCACTTT. It specifies CASNEGQGSPYNSPLHF. The full variable domain, with the rest looked up from reference TRBV9 and TRBJ1-6, is DSGVTQTPKHLITATGQRVTLRCSPRSGDLSVYWYQQSLDQGLQFLIQYYNGEERAKGNILERFSAQQFPDLHSELNLSSLELGDSALYFCASNEGQGSPYNSPLHFGNGTRLTVT.

The V call is TRBV20-1, the J call TRBJ2-2, with 10 bases identical to TRBD2. V was pared by 3 bases and J by 6 bases, with 7 bases of the junction left unmatched. Per germline, CDR1 DFQATT and CDR2 SNEGSKA (reference sequence). The CDR3 has 15 amino acids. The CDR3 here is CSAREASGSSGELFF. The CDR3 DNA sequence: TGCAGTGCTAGGGAGGCTAGCGGGAGTTCCGGGGAGCTGTTTTTT.

V gene TRBV7-2 combines with J gene TRBJ1-3, with D possibly being TRBD1 (5 bases). Germline lookup yields CDR1 SGHTA and CDR2 FQGNSA. This CDR3 is 14 amino acids long. Trimming shortened V by 6 bases and J by 0 bases, and 9 bases separated the two germline ends. The CDR3 nucleotides read TGTGCCAGCAGTGACAGAAGCTCTGGAAACACCATATATTTT. Translation gives CASSDRSSGNTIYF.

The rearrangement joins TRBV7-2 to TRBJ2-7; unclear D gene. Deletions cut 5 bases from V and 3 bases from J, with 8 bases between. This CDR3 comprises 12 residues. In germline, CDR1 is SGHTA, CDR2 FQGNSA. The CDR3 DNA is TGTGCCAGCAGCCGTGCAGGCTACGAGCAGTACTTC. This translates into CASSRAGYEQYF.

V gene TRBV7-2 combines with J gene TRBJ2-2; no clear D gene. With 2 bases removed from V and 1 base from J, the gap between germline ends came to 11 bases. Germline CDR1 is SGHTA and CDR2 is FQGNSA. This CDR3 region has 16 residues. CDR3: CASSLWEGRNTGELFF. In DNA form, the CDR3 reads TGTGCCAGCAGCTTATGGGAAGGACGGAACACCGGGGAGCTGTTTTTT.

This sequence joins TRBV21-1 and TRBJ2-7; no DNA check was done on the table's D call, TRBD1. TRBV21-1 is listed as a pseudogene. The CDR3 totals 14 residues. The CDR3 region is CASSRQGEGYEQYF. CDR3 coding DNA: TGTGCCAGCAGCAGACAGGGAGAGGGTTACGAGCAGTACTTC.

This clonotype was seen a handful of times. V usage is TRBV20-1 and J usage is TRBJ2-3; D is possibly TRBD1 (5 bases). The CDR3 runs to 15 residues. From germline, CDR1 is DFQATT and CDR2 SNEGSKA (reference sequence). V was trimmed by 6 bases and J by 4 bases, leaving 20 bases between them. The CDR3 DNA follows: TGCAGTGCGCCCGCAGGGAATGGTCGGTCAGATACGCAGTATTTT. This sequence encodes CSAPAGNGRSDTQYF.